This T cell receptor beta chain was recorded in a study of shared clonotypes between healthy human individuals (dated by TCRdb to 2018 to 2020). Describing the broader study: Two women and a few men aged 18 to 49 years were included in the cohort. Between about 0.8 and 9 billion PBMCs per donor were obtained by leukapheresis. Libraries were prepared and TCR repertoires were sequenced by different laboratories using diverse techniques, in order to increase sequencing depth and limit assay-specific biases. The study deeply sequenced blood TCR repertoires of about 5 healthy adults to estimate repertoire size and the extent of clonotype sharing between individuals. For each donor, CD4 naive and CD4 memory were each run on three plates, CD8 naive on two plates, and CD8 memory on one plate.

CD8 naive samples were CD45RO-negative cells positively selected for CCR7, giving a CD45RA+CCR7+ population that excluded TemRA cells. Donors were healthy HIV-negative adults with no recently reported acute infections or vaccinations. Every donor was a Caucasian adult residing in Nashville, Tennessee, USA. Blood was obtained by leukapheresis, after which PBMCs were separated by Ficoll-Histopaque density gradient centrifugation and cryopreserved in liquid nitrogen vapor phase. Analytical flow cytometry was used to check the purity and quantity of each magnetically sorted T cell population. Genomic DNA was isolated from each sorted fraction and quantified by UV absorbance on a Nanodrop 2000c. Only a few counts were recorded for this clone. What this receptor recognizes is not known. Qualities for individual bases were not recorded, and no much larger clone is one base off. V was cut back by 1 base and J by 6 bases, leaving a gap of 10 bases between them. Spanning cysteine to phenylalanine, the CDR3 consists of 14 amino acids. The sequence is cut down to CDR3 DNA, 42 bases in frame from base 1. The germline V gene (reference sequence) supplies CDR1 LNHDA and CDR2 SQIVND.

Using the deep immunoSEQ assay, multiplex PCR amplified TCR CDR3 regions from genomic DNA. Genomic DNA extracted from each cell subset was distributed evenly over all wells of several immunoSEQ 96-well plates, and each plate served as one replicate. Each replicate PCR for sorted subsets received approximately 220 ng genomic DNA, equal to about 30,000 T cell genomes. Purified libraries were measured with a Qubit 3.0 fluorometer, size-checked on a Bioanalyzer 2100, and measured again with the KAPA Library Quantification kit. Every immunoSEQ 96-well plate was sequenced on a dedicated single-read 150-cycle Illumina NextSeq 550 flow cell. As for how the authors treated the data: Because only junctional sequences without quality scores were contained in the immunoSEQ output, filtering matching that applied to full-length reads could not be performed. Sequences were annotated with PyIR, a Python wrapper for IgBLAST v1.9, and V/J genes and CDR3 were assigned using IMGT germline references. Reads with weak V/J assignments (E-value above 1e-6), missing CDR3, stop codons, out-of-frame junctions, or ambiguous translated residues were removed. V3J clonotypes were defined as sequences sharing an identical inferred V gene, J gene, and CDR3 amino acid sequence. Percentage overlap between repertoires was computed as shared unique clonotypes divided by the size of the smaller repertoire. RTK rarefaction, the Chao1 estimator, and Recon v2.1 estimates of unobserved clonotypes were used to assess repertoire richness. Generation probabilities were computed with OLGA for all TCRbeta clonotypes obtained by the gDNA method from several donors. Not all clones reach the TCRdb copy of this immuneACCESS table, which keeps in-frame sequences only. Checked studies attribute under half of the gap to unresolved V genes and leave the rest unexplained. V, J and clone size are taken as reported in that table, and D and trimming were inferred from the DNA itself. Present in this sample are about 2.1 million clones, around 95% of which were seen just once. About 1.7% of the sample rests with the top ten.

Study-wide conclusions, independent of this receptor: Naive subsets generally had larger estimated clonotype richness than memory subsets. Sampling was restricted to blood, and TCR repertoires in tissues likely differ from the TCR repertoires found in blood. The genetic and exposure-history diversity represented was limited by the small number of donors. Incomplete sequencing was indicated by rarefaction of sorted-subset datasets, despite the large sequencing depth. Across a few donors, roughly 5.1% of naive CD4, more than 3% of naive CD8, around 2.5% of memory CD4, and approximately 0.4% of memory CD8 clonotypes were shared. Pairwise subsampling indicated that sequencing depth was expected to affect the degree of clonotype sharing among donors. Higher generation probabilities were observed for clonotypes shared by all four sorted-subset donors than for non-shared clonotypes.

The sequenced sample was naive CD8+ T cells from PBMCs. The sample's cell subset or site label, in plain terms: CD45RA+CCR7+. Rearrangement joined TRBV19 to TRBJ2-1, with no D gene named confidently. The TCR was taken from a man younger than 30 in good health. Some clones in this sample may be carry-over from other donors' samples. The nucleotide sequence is TGTGCCAGTAGTATAGTGTCGACACTCAATGAGCAGTTCTTC. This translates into CASSIVSTLNEQFF. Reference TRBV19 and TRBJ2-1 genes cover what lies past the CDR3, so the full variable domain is DGGITQSPKYLFRKEGQNVTLSCEQNLNHDAMYWYRQDPGQGLRLIYYSQIVNDFQKGDIAEGYSVSREKKESFPLTVTSAQKNPTAFYLCASSIVSTLNEQFFGPGTRLTVL.